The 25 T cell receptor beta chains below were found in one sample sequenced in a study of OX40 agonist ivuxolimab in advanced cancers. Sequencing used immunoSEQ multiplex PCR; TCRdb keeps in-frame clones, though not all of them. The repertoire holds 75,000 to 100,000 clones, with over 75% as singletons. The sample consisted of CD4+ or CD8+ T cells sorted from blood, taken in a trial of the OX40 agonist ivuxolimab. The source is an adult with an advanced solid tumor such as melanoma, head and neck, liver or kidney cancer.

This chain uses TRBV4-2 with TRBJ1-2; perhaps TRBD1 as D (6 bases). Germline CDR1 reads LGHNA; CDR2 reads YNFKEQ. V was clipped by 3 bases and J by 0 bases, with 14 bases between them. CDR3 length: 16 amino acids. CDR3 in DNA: TGTGCCAGCAGCCACAAGGCAGGGGAATCTAACTATGGCTACACCTTC. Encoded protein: CASSHKAGESNYGYTF.

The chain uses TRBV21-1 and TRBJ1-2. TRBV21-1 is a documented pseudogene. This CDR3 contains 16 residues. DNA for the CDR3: TGTGCCAGCAGCACTCCCGTTCTCCGAATCGTTAATGGCTACACCTTC. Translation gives CASSTPVLRIVNGYTF.

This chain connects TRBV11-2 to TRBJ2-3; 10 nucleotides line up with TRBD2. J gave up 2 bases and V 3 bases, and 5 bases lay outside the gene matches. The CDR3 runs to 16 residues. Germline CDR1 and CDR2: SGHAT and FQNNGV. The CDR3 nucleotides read TGTGCCAGCAGCTTCTGGACTAGCGGCAACACAGATACGCAGTATTTT. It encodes CASSFWTSGNTDTQYF.

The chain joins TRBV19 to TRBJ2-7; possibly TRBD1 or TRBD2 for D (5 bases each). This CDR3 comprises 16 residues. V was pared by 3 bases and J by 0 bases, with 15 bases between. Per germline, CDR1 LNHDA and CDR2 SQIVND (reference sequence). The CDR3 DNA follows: TGTGCCAGTAGTATGGCTGGGGGAAGGAGCTCCTACGAGCAGTACTTC. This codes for CASSMAGGRSSYEQYF.

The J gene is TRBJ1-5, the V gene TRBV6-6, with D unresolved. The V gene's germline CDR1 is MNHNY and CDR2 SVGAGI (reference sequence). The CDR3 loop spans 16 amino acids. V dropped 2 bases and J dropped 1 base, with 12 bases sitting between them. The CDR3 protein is CASSYAAGISNQPQHF. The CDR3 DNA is TGTGCCAGCAGTTACGCTGCGGGAATAAGCAATCAGCCCCAGCATTTT.

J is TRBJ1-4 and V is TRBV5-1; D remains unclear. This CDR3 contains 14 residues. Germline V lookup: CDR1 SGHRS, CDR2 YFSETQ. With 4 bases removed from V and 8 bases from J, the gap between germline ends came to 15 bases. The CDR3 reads CASSDDRHLEKLFF. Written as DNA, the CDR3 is TGCGCCAGCAGCGATGACCGGCATCTCGAAAAACTGTTTTTT.

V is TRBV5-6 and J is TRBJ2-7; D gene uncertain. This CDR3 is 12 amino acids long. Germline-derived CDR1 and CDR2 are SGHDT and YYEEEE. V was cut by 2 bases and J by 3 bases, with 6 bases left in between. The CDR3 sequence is CASSFSFYEQYF. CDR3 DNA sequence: TGTGCCAGCAGCTTCAGTTTCTACGAGCAGTACTTC.

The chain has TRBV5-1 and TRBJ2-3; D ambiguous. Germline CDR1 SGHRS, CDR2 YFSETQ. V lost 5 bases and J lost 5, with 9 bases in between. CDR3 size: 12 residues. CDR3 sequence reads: CASSRVGDTQYF. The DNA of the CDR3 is TGCGCCAGCAGTCGGGTCGGAGATACGCAGTATTTT.

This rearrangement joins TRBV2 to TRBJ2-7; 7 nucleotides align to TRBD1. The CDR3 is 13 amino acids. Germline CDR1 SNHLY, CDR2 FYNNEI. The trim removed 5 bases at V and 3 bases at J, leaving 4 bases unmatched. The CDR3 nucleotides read TGTGCCAGCAGTTGGGACAGAAACTACGAGCAGTACTTC. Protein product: CASSWDRNYEQYF.

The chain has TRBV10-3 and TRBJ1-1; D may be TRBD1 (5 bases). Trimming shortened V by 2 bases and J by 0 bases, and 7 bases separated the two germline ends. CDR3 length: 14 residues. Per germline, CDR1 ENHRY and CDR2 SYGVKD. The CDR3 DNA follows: TGTGCCATCAGTGAGGGACAATTGAACACTGAAGCTTTCTTT. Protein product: CAISEGQLNTEAFF.

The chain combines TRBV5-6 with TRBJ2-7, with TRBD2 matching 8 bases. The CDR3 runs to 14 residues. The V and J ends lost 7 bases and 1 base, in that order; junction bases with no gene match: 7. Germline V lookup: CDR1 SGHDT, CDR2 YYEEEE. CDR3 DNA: TGTGCCAGCGGGATAGCGGGGAAGTCCTACGAGCAGTACTTC. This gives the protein CASGIAGKSYEQYF.

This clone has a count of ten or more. The DNA of the CDR3 is TGTGCCAGCAGCTCCCTCGGGACCCCCCTGGACGAGCAGTACTTC. Protein product: CASSSLGTPLDEQYF. This rearrangement joins TRBV7-8 to TRBJ2-7; D assignment may be TRBD1 or TRBD2 (5 bases each). Germline values: CDR1 SGHVS, CDR2 FQNEAQ. There are 15 residues in the CDR3. The germline V and J ends were trimmed by 4 bases and 5 bases, with 18 bases remaining between them.

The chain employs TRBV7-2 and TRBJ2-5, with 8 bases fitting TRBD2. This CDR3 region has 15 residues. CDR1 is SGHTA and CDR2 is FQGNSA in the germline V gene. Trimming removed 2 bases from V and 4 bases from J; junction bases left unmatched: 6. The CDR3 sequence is CASSLFGLAGETQYF. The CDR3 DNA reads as TGTGCCAGCAGCTTATTCGGCCTAGCGGGAGAGACCCAGTACTTC.

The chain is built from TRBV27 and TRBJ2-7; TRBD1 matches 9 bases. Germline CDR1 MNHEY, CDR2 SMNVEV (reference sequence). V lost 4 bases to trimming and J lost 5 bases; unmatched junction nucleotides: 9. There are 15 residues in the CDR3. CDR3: CASSSGQGFRNEQYF. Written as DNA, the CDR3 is TGTGCCAGCAGTTCCGGACAGGGGTTTAGGAACGAGCAGTACTTC.

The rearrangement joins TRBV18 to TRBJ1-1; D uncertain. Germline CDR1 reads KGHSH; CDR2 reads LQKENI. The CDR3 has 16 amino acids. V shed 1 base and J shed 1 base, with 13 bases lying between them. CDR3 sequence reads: CASSPRGALRNTEAFF. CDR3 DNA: TGTGCCAGCTCACCACGTGGCGCGTTAAGGAACACTGAAGCTTTCTTT.

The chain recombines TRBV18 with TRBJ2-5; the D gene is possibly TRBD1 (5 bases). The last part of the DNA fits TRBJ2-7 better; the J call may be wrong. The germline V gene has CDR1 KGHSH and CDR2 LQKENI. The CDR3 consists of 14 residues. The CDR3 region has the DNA TGTGCCAGCTCACCACCGGCAGGGACCTACGAGCAGTACTTC. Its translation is CASSPPAGTYEQYF.

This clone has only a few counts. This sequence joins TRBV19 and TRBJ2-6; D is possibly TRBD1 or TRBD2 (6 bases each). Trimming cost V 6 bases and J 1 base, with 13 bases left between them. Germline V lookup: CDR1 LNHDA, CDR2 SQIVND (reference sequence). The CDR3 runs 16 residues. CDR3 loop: CASSDQGGSGANVLTF. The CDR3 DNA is TGTGCCAGTAGCGATCAAGGGGGGTCTGGGGCCAACGTCCTGACTTTC.

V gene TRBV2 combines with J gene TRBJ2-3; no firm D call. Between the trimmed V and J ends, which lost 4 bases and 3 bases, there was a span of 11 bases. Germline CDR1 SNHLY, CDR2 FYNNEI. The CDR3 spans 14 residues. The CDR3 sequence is CASSAMLRTDTQYF. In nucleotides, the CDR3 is TGTGCCAGCAGTGCTATGTTGCGGACAGATACGCAGTATTTT.

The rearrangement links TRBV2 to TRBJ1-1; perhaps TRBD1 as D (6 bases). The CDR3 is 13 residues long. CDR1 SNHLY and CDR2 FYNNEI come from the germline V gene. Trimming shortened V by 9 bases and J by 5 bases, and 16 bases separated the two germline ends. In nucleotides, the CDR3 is TGTGCCAGTTCGGCAGGGGACGAAACTGAAGCTTTCTTT. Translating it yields CASSAGDETEAFF.

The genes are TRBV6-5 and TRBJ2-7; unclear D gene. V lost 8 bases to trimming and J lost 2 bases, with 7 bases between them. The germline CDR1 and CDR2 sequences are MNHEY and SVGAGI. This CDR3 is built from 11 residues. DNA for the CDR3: TGTGCCAGCGGTCCAACCTACGAGCAGTACTTC. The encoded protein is CASGPTYEQYF.

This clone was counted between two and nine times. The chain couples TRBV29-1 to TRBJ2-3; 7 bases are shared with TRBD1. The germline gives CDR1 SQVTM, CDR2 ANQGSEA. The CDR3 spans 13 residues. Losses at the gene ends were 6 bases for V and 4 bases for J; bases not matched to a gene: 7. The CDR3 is CSVSTGWADTQYF. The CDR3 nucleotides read TGCAGCGTGTCGACAGGGTGGGCAGATACGCAGTATTTT.

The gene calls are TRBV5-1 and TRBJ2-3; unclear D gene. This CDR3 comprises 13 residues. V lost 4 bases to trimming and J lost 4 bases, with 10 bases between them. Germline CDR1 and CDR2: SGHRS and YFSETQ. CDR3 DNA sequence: TGCGCCAGCAGCGCCGGTCAATCAGATACGCAGTATTTT. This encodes CASSAGQSDTQYF.

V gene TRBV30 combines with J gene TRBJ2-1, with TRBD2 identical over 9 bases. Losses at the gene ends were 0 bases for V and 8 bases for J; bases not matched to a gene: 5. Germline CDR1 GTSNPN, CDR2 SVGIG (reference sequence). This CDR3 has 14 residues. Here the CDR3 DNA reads TGTGCCTGGAGTGTACTGGGACTAGCTGATGAGCAGTTCTTC. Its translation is CAWSVLGLADEQFF. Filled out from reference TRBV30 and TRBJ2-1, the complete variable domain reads SQTIHQWPATLVQPVGSPLSLECTVEGTSNPNLYWYRQAAGRGLQLLFYSVGIGQISSEVPQNLSASRPQDRQFILSSKKLLLSDSGFYLCAWSVLGLADEQFFGPGTRLTVL.

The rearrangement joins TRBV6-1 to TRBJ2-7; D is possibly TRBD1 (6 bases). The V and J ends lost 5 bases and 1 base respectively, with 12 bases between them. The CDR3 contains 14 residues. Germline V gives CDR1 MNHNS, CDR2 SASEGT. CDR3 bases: TGTGCCAGCAGTCATGGACAGATTTCCTACGAGCAGTACTTC. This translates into CASSHGQISYEQYF.

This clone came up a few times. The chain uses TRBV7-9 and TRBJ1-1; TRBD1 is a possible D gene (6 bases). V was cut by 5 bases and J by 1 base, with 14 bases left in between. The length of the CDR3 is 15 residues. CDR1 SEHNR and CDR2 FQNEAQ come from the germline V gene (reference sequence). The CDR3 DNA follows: TGTGCCAGCAGCGTCGGAACAGGGTCGAACACTGAAGCTTTCTTT. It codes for CASSVGTGSNTEAFF.